This T cell receptor (beta chain) was identified in a study of blood T cells in healthy people across ages. General study points: When one million T cells were used, diversity estimates were thought to be underestimates.

PCR was performed a second time for about 6 to 12 cycles using a sample-barcoded 5' primer and a J-beta primer mix. TCRdb reprocessed the 5' RACE reads with MiXCR, giving one entry per CDR3 protein. Counted here are about 1.6 million distinct CDR3 sequences, almost 35% occurring once; the ten biggest clones make up approximately 10%. The sample providers were healthy Caucasian people from Russia, aged about 6 to 95. Each donor supplied approximately 10 milliliters of peripheral blood. The CDR3 totals 13 residues. Trimming took 3 bases from V and 7 from J; bases not matched to a gene: 6. Germline CDR1 GTSNPN, CDR2 SVGIG (reference sequence). In this sample, this clonotype turned up a few times. Antigen unknown.

The material sequenced was blood. The sequence was obtained from a woman aged 25-40 years in good health. The chain has TRBV30 and TRBJ1-2; 9 bases match TRBD1. The CDR3, as DNA: TGTGCCTGGAGAGGGACAGGGTGGGCTGGCTACACCTTC. Translation: CAWRGTGWAGYTF.